Each of the 22 T cell receptor beta chains below was sequenced from the same sample in a study of cytomegalovirus exposure and HLA in healthy donors. PCR amplification relied on 60 Vbeta primers (plus 13 Jbeta primers). Data came from immunoSEQ multiplex PCR; TCRdb stores just in-frame clones and leaves some out. This sample has around 150,000 clones; around three quarters occur once, and the top ten carry 0.9% to 1.1%. The material sequenced was PBMCs. The receptor source for this set is a woman in her thirties or forties in good health and CMV-seronegative.

This rearrangement joins TRBV2 to TRBJ2-1, with 7 nucleotides matching TRBD2. The V and J ends lost 8 bases and 3 bases, in that order; junction bases with no gene match: 4. In germline, CDR1 is SNHLY, CDR2 FYNNEI. This CDR3 is 13 amino acids long. DNA of the CDR3: TGTGCCAGCGGGAGGGCTAGCTACAATGAGCAGTTCTTC. The encoded protein is CASGRASYNEQFF.

This sequence joins TRBV7-3 and TRBJ2-6; a possible D gene is TRBD1 (5 bases). Per the germline V gene, CDR1 is SGHTA and CDR2 is FQGTGA. V gave up 6 bases and J gave up 2 bases, with 5 bases separating them. The CDR3 is 13 amino acids. Here the CDR3 DNA reads TGTGCCAGCAGAGGGGCTGGGGCCAACGTCCTGACTTTC. Residues: CASRGAGANVLTF.

The chain uses TRBV6-5 and TRBJ2-7; 12 bases are a match to TRBD1. J lost 6 bases, V lost 10 bases, and 4 bases had no gene match. Germline CDR1 is MNHEY and CDR2 is SVGAGI. The CDR3 length is 12 residues. CDR3 nucleotide sequence: TGTGCCACCGGGACAGGGGGCTTCGAGCAGTACTTC. Translation: CATGTGGFEQYF.

The J gene is TRBJ2-5, the V gene TRBV7-6; the D gene is possibly TRBD1 (6 bases). CDR1 SGHVS and CDR2 FNYEAQ come from the germline V gene. The CDR3 is 13 residues long. V lost 1 base and J 4 bases, leaving 7 bases between the germline ends. CDR3 loop: CASSLGGGETQYF. In DNA form, the CDR3 reads TGTGCCAGCAGCTTAGGAGGGGGAGAGACCCAGTACTTC.

The gene calls are TRBV5-1 and TRBJ1-2, with 7 bases matching TRBD1. This CDR3 is built from 13 residues. Trimming took 4 bases from V and 6 from J; bases not matched to a gene: 6. CDR1 SGHRS and CDR2 YFSETQ come from the germline V gene. The CDR3 loop reads CASSGTGANGYTF. CDR3 coding DNA: TGCGCCAGCAGCGGAACAGGGGCGAATGGCTACACCTTC.

The gene calls are TRBV6-4 and TRBJ1-5; 9 positions match TRBD1. Germline trimming cut 8 bases from V and 3 bases from J; bases unmatched to any gene: 8. The length of the CDR3 is 15 residues. Germline CDR1 is MRHNA and CDR2 is SNTAGT. This CDR3 reads CASLDRGDTNQPQHF. The DNA for the CDR3 is TGTGCCAGCCTGGACAGGGGCGATACCAATCAGCCCCAGCATTTT.

This clone was seen a single time. The J gene is TRBJ2-3, the V gene TRBV5-1; D is unresolved. V was clipped by 3 bases and J by 0 bases, with 5 bases between them. The germline CDR1 and CDR2 sequences are SGHRS and YFSETQ. This CDR3 is built from 13 residues. The CDR3 protein is CASSSTSTDTQYF. The CDR3 bases are TGCGCCAGCAGCTCCACTAGCACAGATACGCAGTATTTT.

The V and J genes are TRBV6-1 and TRBJ2-1, with a weak D call TRBD2 (5 bases). In germline, CDR1 is MNHNS, CDR2 SASEGT. The CDR3 loop spans 16 amino acids. Between the trimmed V and J ends, which lost 3 bases and 0 bases, there was a span of 12 bases. CDR3 DNA sequence: TGTGCCAGCAGTGACCTACTAGGAAGCTCCTACAATGAGCAGTTCTTC. It encodes CASSDLLGSSYNEQFF.

The genes are TRBV5-1 and TRBJ2-7, with D perhaps matching TRBD2 (6 bases). This CDR3 spans 14 amino acids. CDR1 is SGHRS, CDR2 YFSETQ, per germline. The ends were cut back, 6 bases at V and 2 bases at J, with 15 bases in the middle. The CDR3, as DNA: TGCGCCAGCACCACCGGGGGTCTAGCCTACGAGCAGTACTTC. Translated, it gives CASTTGGLAYEQYF.

J is TRBJ2-1 and V is TRBV18; a weak D match, TRBD2 (7 bases). The CDR3 length is 16 residues. V dropped 5 bases and J dropped 1 base, with 15 bases sitting between them. Germline V CDR1 and CDR2: KGHSH, LQKENI. The CDR3, as DNA: TGTGCCAGCTCAATAGGGGGAGGGGAGTCCTACAATGAGCAGTTCTTC. Protein product: CASSIGGGESYNEQFF.

The rearrangement uses TRBV29-1 and TRBJ1-1; the D is unclear. The germline V gene encodes CDR1 SQVTM and CDR2 ANQGSEA. The CDR3 runs 13 residues. With 7 bases removed from V and 5 bases from J, the gap between germline ends came to 17 bases. The CDR3: CSAAIPETTEAFF. As DNA, the CDR3 is TGCAGCGCTGCCATTCCCGAAACAACTGAAGCTTTCTTT.

V usage is TRBV7-8 and J usage is TRBJ1-1; 10 nucleotides align to TRBD1. J was trimmed by 5 bases and V by 5 bases; bases with no gene match: 5. CDR1 and CDR2 from the germline V gene are SGHVS and FQNEAQ. This CDR3 contains 14 residues. The CDR3 region is CASSRGQGRTEAFF. Here the CDR3 DNA reads TGTGCCAGCAGCCGGGGACAGGGGAGGACTGAAGCTTTCTTT.

The rearrangement links TRBV2 to TRBJ2-1, with D possibly being TRBD2 (6 bases). There are 13 residues in the CDR3. V was clipped by 5 bases and J by 4 bases, with 9 bases between them. The germline CDR1 and CDR2 sequences are SNHLY and FYNNEI. This CDR3 reads CASSWEVYNEQFF. The CDR3 bases are TGTGCCAGCAGTTGGGAGGTTTACAATGAGCAGTTCTTC.

A few counts support this clone. This chain joins TRBV5-6 and TRBJ2-7, with D uncertain. This CDR3 has 15 amino acids. Trimming removed 0 bases from V and 3 bases from J, with 13 bases in between. Per the germline V gene, CDR1 is SGHDT and CDR2 is YYEEEE. In DNA form, the CDR3 reads TGTGCCAGCAGCTTGGCCCAGAAACCAAACTACGAGCAGTACTTC. As protein: CASSLAQKPNYEQYF.

The chain couples TRBV29-1 to TRBJ2-3, with D unclear. CDR3 length equals 13 residues. The V end was cut by 4 bases, the J end by 2 bases, with 10 bases between. Germline V gene sequence: CDR1 SQVTM, CDR2 ANQGSEA. This chain's CDR3 is CSVGQTITDTQYF. The CDR3, as DNA: TGCAGCGTTGGACAAACGATCACAGATACGCAGTATTTT.

This clone has just a few counts. The junction and the germline gene differ at one end; a read error may be behind it. The chain is built from TRBV7-7 and TRBJ1-1; TRBD1 agrees at 9 bases. The CDR3 is 13 amino acids. Germline CDR1 is SSHAT and CDR2 is FNYEAQ (reference sequence). Here the CDR3 reads CASSLGQGKEAFF. As DNA, the CDR3 is TGTGCTAGCAGCTTAGGACAGGGGAAGGAAGCTTTCTTT. Supplemented by reference TRBV7-7 and TRBJ1-1, the full variable domain reads GAGVSQSPRYKVTKRGQDVTLRCDPISSHATLYWYQQALGQGPEFLTYFNYEAQPDKSGLPSDRFSAERPEGSISTLTIQRTEQRDSAMYRCASSLGQGKEAFFGQGTRLTVV.

This chain links TRBV27 with TRBJ1-1; possible D gene TRBD1, 6 bases. The germline gives CDR1 MNHEY, CDR2 SMNVEV (reference sequence). Trimming left V 5 bases short and J 1 base short, with 17 bases between. The CDR3 covers 16 residues. The CDR3 sequence: CASSTTTRGANTEAFF. CDR3 DNA: TGTGCCAGCAGTACCACCACCCGGGGGGCGAACACTGAAGCTTTCTTT.

J is TRBJ1-3 and V is TRBV29-1; 7 bases map to TRBD1. Germline loops: CDR1 SQVTM, CDR2 ANQGSEA. V was pared by 4 bases and J by 9 bases, with 9 bases of the junction left unmatched. The CDR3 loop spans 13 amino acids. In DNA form, the CDR3 reads TGCAGCGTTGGGGGACAGCCTGGCGGCACCATATATTTT. Translating gives CSVGGQPGGTIYF.

The J gene is TRBJ2-1, the V gene TRBV4-1; TRBD2 might be the D (5 bases). The V end was cut by 2 bases, the J end by 10 bases, with 6 bases between. This CDR3 region has 11 residues. The germline gives CDR1 MGHRA, CDR2 YSYEKL. For the CDR3, the DNA is TGCGCCAGCAGCCAACGGGAAGAGCAGTTCTTC. It translates to CASSQREEQFF.

The J gene is TRBJ2-7, the V gene TRBV6-1; D remains ambiguous. The length of the CDR3 is 11 residues. Germline V gives CDR1 MNHNS, CDR2 SASEGT. V gave up 3 bases and J gave up 9 bases, with 9 bases separating them. CDR3: CASSELSTQYF. CDR3 DNA sequence: TGTGCCAGCAGTGAGCTAAGTACGCAGTACTTC.

The rearrangement joins TRBV5-1 to TRBJ2-7, with 10 bases aligning to TRBD2. This CDR3 comprises 16 residues. Germline V gene lookup returns CDR1 SGHRS and CDR2 YFSETQ. The V and J ends lost 0 bases and 6 bases, in that order; junction bases with no gene match: 9. The CDR3, as DNA: TGCGCCAGCAGCTTGGATCTAGCGGGAGTTTTAATCGAGCAGTACTTC. It is translated as CASSLDLAGVLIEQYF.

The J gene is TRBJ2-7, the V gene TRBV25-1; 13 bases agree with TRBD2. The CDR3 contains 13 residues. In germline, CDR1 is MGHDK, CDR2 SYGVNS. Trimming removed 6 bases from V and 6 bases from J; junction bases left unmatched: 2. CDR3 residues: CASRLAGGLEQYF. CDR3 nucleotide sequence: TGTGCCAGCAGACTAGCGGGAGGGCTCGAGCAGTACTTC.